This entry concerns a single T cell receptor (beta chain). Its antigen is not known. TCRdb recomputed calls from the reads with MiXCR, one row per CDR3 protein. This sample has about 250,000 distinct CDR3 sequences, with 15% to 20% found just once. The sample comes from a study of T cell repertoires in cytomegalovirus infection. Study background: Public TCR beta signatures were indicative of both CMV infection and a matching HLA type. Points from the study as a whole: Dominant in the ex vivo response were TCR beta clonotypes restricted by HLA-C and specific for CMV. The cumulative frequency of public TCR beta families identified carriers of CMV plus the relevant HLA.

The germline CDR1 and CDR2 sequences are SGHDN and FVKESK. The CDR3 contains 16 residues. Trimming took off 6 bases at V and 0 bases at J, with 15 bases between the two ends. The chain recombines TRBV14 with TRBJ1-3; D remains ambiguous. The sample was CD8+ T cells from PBMCs. This receptor was obtained from a human donor in good health (CMV status not recorded). Some clones in this sample may be carry-over from other donors' samples. The CDR3 nucleotides read TGTGCCAGCAGTCCTAGGCCCGGGGACTCTGGAAACACCATATATTTT. It translates to CASSPRPGDSGNTIYF.